This is a list of T cell receptor beta chains from one sample in a study of blood T cell repertoires in COVID-19. Sequencing used immunoSEQ multiplex PCR; TCRdb keeps in-frame clones, though not all of them. In the table there are about 200,000 clones, 70% to 90% of which are singletons. The source material was peripheral blood. The receptor source for this set is a human donor with active or convalescent COVID-19. The donor label of this sample is uncertain. CDR3s include the opening cysteine and the closing phenylalanine or tryptophan. D genes are given only for firm matches. A row's size may be missing; if present it is once, few, many or a size class.

V gene,D gene,J gene,clone size,CDR3 DNA,CDR3 protein
TRBV6-5,TRBD1,TRBJ1-5,NA,TGTGCCAGCAGTTACCTGGGACAGAACAATCAGCCCCAGCATTTT,CASSYLGQNNQPQHF
TRBV3-1/TRBV3-2,TRBD2,TRBJ2-2,NA,TGTGCCAGCAGCCTTGGGGGGGGGACCCACACCGGGGAGCTGTTTTTT,CASSLGGGTHTGELFF
TRBV4-3,NA,TRBJ1-4,NA,TGCGCCAGCAGCCAAGATGAAACAGGGGAAAAACTGTTTTTT,CASSQDETGEKLFF
TRBV28,TRBD1,TRBJ1-1,NA,TGTGCCAGCAGCTGGACAGGGGGCGATGGTGAAGCTTTCTTT,CASSWTGGDGEAFF
TRBV19,NA,TRBJ2-7,NA,TGTGCCAGTAGTATCTCGGGGACTGTCTACGAGCAGTACTTC,CASSISGTVYEQYF
TRBV5-5,TRBD1,TRBJ1-6,once,TGTGCCAGCAGCTTGGACCTGGGACAGGGTGTTCCACCCCTCCACTTT,CASSLDLGQGVPPLHF
TRBV30,NA,TRBJ2-7,NA,TGTGCCTGGAGTGTAAGGGGCGGCCCTGGGACTTACGAGCAGTACTTC,CAWSVRGGPGTYEQYF
TRBV5-1,TRBD1,TRBJ2-3,NA,TGCGCCAGCAGCAGGGGACAGGGGGTTAATATCGTAGATACGCAGTATTTT,CASSRGQGVNIVDTQYF
TRBV27,NA,TRBJ2-7,NA,TGTGCCAGCAGTTTGACTTCCTCCGCCTACGAGCAGTACTTC,CASSLTSSAYEQYF
TRBV19,NA,TRBJ1-5,NA,TGTGCCAGTGGCGCCCTCCCGGGGGTTGGTGGTCAGCCCCAGCATTTT,CASGALPGVGGQPQHF
TRBV2,NA,TRBJ1-4,NA,TGTGCCAGCAGTGAGGTCGGGATAATTGAAAAACTGTTTTTT,CASSEVGIIEKLFF
TRBV19,NA,TRBJ1-2,NA,TGTGCCAGTAGGCCCGGCGGGCTAGGGTATGGCTACACCTTC,CASRPGGLGYGYTF
TRBV2,NA,TRBJ2-7,NA,TGTGCCAGCGGAGAACTCCGGGGGACCTACGAGCAGTACTTC,CASGELRGTYEQYF
TRBV7-2,TRBD2,TRBJ2-5,NA,TGTGCCAGCAGCTTAGCCAAAGCCGGGGGGGCCAGAGAGACCCAGTACTTC,CASSLAKAGGARETQYF
TRBV19,NA,TRBJ2-7,NA,TGTGCCAGTAGTAACCGGGACTTCCAGTACTTC,CASSNRDFQYF
TRBV11-2,NA,TRBJ2-7,NA,TGTGCCAGCAGCTTAGAGGTAGCGCGGACGTACTTC,CASSLEVARTYF
TRBV7-2,NA,TRBJ1-2,NA,TGTGCCAGCAGCTTAAATCCGAGCGGAGATGGCTACACCTTC,CASSLNPSGDGYTF
TRBV18,NA,TRBJ2-7,NA,TGTGCCAGCTCACCGAGCATTTCAGGGGCGGGCGAGCAGTACTTC,CASSPSISGAGEQYF
TRBV12-3/TRBV12-4,NA,TRBJ1-6,NA,TGTGCCAGCAGTTTGTCCCGTTCACCCCTCCACTTT,CASSLSRSPLHF
TRBV5-1,TRBD1,TRBJ1-2,few,TGCGCCAGCAGCTATGGACAGGGTGGAACGAGGGGCTACACCTTC,CASSYGQGGTRGYTF
TRBV4-2,TRBD2,TRBJ2-3,NA,TGTGCCAGCAGCCAAGAACTAGCGGGGGGGCTAAATACGCAGTATTTT,CASSQELAGGLNTQYF
TRBV12-5,NA,TRBJ1-5,once,TGTGCTAGTGGTACAGGGAAAAATCAGCCCCAGCATTTT,CASGTGKNQPQHF
TRBV18,NA,TRBJ2-3,NA,TGTGCCAGCTCACCACAGGGGGGGCGGGCCACAGATACGCAGTATTTT,CASSPQGGRATDTQYF
TRBV5-5,NA,TRBJ2-5,NA,TGTGCCAGCAGCTTGGTGGCAGGCAGAATCCAAGAGACCCAGTACTTC,CASSLVAGRIQETQYF
TRBV30,TRBD2,TRBJ2-7,NA,TGTGCCTGGCGGGGGGGACCCTACGAGCAGTACTTC,CAWRGGPYEQYF
TRBV10-3,TRBD2,TRBJ2-1,NA,TGTGCCATCAGTGATAGGGTGGCGGGAGGAATGGATGAGCAGTTCTTC,CAISDRVAGGMDEQFF
TRBV5-1,NA,TRBJ2-7,NA,TGCGCCAGCAGCTTACGGGACACCTACGAGCAGTACTTC,CASSLRDTYEQYF
TRBV13,NA,TRBJ2-3,NA,TGTGCCAGCAGCTTCAGCGGGCCCACAGATACGCAGTATTTT,CASSFSGPTDTQYF
TRBV29-1,NA,TRBJ2-7,NA,TGCAGCGTAGAGGCTGGACAGTCCTACGAGCAGTACTTC,CSVEAGQSYEQYF